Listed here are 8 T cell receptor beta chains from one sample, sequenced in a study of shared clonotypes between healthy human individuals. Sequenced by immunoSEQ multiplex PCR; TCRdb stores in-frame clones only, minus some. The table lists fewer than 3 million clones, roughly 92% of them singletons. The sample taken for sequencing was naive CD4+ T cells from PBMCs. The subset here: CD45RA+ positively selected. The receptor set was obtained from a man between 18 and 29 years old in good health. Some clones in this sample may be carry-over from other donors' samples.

The CDR3 region is CASNQGGMNTEAFF. The CDR3 nucleotides read TGCGCCAGCAATCAGGGAGGGATGAACACTGAAGCTTTCTTT. The rearrangement joins TRBV5-1 to TRBJ1-1; tentatively, D is TRBD1 (5 bases). This CDR3 is 14 amino acids long. CDR1 is SGHRS and CDR2 is YFSETQ in the germline V gene. The V end was cut by 6 bases, the J end by 0 bases, with 12 bases between. The full variable domain, completed using reference TRBV5-1 and TRBJ1-1, is KAGVTQTPRYLIKTRGQQVTLSCSPISGHRSVSWYQQTPGQGLQFLFEYFSETQRNKGNFPGRFSGRQFSNSRSEMNVSTLELGDSALYLCASNQGGMNTEAFFGQGTRLTVV.

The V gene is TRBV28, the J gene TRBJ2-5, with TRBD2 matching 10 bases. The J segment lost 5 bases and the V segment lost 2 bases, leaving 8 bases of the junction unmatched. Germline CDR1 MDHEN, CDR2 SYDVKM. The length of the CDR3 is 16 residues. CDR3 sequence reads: CASSLRLAGVGETQYF. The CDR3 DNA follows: TGTGCCAGCAGTTTACGCCTAGCGGGAGTGGGTGAGACCCAGTACTTC.

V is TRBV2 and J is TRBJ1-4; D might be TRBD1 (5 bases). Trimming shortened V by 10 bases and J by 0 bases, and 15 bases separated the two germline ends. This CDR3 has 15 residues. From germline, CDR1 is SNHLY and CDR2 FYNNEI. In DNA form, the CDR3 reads TGTGCCACTGGGGCAGGGTCTACAACTAATGAAAAACTGTTTTTT. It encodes CATGAGSTTNEKLFF.

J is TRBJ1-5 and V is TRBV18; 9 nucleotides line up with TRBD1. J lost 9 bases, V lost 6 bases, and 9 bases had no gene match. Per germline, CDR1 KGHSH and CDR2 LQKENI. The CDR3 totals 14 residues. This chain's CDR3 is CASSPTGGDRPQHF. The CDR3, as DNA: TGTGCCAGCTCTCCGACAGGGGGGGATCGGCCCCAGCATTTT.

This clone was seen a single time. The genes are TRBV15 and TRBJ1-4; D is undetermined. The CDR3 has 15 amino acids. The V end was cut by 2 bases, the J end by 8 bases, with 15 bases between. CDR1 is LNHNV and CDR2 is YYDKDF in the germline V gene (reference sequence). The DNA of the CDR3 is TGTGCCACCAGCAGAACGGACCGGAAGGCAGAAAAACTGTTTTTT. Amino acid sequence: CATSRTDRKAEKLFF. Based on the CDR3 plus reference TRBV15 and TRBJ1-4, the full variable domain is DAMVIQNPRYQVTQFGKPVTLSCSQTLNHNVMYWYQQKSSQAPKLLFHYYDKDFNNEADTPDNFQSRRPNTSFCFLDIRSPGLGDTAMYLCATSRTDRKAEKLFFGSGTQLSVL.

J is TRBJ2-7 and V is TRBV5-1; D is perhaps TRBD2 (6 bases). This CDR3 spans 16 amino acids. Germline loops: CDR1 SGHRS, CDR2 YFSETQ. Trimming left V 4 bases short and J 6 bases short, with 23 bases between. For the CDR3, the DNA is TGCGCCAGCAGCCTTGGTTTCGTGACTAGAGCGCCCGAGCAGTACTTC. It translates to CASSLGFVTRAPEQYF.

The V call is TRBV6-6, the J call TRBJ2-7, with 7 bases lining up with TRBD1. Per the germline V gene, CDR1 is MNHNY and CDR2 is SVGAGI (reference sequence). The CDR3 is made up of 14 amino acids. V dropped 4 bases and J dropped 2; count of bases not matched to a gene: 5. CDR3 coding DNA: TGTGCCAGCAGTTCACCTGACAGGGCCTACGAGCAGTACTTC. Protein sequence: CASSSPDRAYEQYF.

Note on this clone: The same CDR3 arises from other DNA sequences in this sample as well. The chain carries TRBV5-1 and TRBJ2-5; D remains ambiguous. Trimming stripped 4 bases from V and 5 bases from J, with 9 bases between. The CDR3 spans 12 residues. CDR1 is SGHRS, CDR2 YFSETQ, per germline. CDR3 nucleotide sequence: TGCGCCAGCAGCGATCCCGGGGAGACCCAGTACTTC. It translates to CASSDPGETQYF.